These T cell receptor beta chains were read from a single sample in a study of T cell changes during pregnancy in multiple sclerosis. The table came from immunoSEQ multiplex PCR; TCRdb's copy has only in-frame clones and leaves some out. The sample comprises tens of thousands of clones, about nine tenths of which are singletons, and over 1.5% rests with the top ten. The material sequenced was peripheral blood, taken after pregnancy. Source of these receptors: a female donor in good health, enrolled as a control in a pregnancy study. CDR3s include the opening cysteine and the closing phenylalanine or tryptophan. D genes are given only for firm matches. Some rows have no size entry. The others give once, few or many, or a class for an expanded clone.

clone_size j_call d_call v_call cdr3_aa cdr3_nt
few TRBJ1-1 NA TRBV9 CASSELGATEAFF TGTGCCAGCAGCGAACTCGGAGCCACTGAAGCTTTCTTT
NA TRBJ2-5 NA TRBV4-3 CASSQDTRETQYF TGCGCCAGCAGCCAAGATACCAGAGAGACCCAGTACTTC
NA TRBJ1-4 TRBD1 TRBV30 CAWRSGTGVEKLFF TGTGCCTGGAGGTCCGGGACAGGGGTTGAAAAACTGTTTTTT
NA TRBJ2-7 TRBD1 TRBV7-9 CASSPGDSYEQYF TGTGCCAGCAGCCCAGGGGACAGCTACGAGCAGTACTTC
NA TRBJ2-3 TRBD1 TRBV4-1 CASSHMSGQGYFGRTDTQYF TGCGCCAGCAGCCATATGTCGGGACAGGGATATTTTGGGAGGACAGATACGCAGTATTTT
NA TRBJ2-3 NA TRBV5-1 CASSLVSGVADTQYF TGCGCCAGCAGCTTGGTATCCGGTGTGGCAGATACGCAGTATTTT
NA TRBJ1-3 NA TRBV27 CASRRSAGNTIYF TGTGCCAGCAGGCGGTCTGCTGGAAACACCATATATTTT
NA TRBJ2-6 NA TRBV30 CASGRGGDNSGANVLTF TGTGCCTCCGGCAGGGGAGGGGATAACTCTGGGGCCAACGTCCTGACTTTC
NA TRBJ1-1 TRBD1 TRBV7-2 CASSPGTGRTEAFF TGTGCCAGCAGCCCAGGGACAGGGAGGACTGAAGCTTTCTTT
NA TRBJ2-1 TRBD2 TRBV4-1 CASSLFRGGSSYNEQFF TGCGCCAGCAGCCTATTCCGGGGGGGCTCCTCCTACAATGAGCAGTTCTTC
NA TRBJ2-3 NA TRBV9 CASSSRGRDTQYF TGTGCCAGCAGCTCCCGGGGGAGAGATACGCAGTATTTT
NA TRBJ2-5 TRBD1 TRBV19 CASIDRGLSETQYF TGTGCCAGTATCGACAGGGGGCTGTCGGAGACCCAGTACTTC
NA TRBJ2-2 NA TRBV4-3 CASSQDTGPNTGELFF TGCGCCAGCAGCCAAGATACAGGGCCGAACACCGGGGAGCTGTTTTTT
NA TRBJ2-7 TRBD1 TRBV29-1 CSVTRDRVSEQYF TGCAGCGTGACCCGGGACAGGGTTTCCGAGCAGTACTTC
NA TRBJ1-4 NA TRBV6-5 CASSKTGTRLFF TGTGCCAGCAGTAAGACAGGCACTAGGCTGTTTTTT
NA TRBJ2-7 NA TRBV4-3 CASSQDNDEGYEQYF TGCGCCAGCAGCCAAGATAATGACGAGGGATACGAGCAGTACTTC
NA TRBJ2-1 NA TRBV12-2 CASRLAFGGASCQFF TGTGCAAGTCGCTTAGCGTTCGGGGGGGCTAGCTGTCAGTTCTTC
NA TRBJ2-3 TRBD2 TRBV19 CASSMVRLAGGHTDTQYF TGTGCCAGTAGTATGGTTCGGCTAGCGGGGGGTCACACAGATACGCAGTATTTT
NA TRBJ1-1 NA TRBV28 CASSPARGNTEAFF TGTGCCAGCAGCCCTGCACGGGGAAACACTGAAGCTTTCTTT
NA TRBJ2-3 NA TRBV7-9 CASSPNFLIGDTQYF TGTGCCAGCAGCCCAAATTTTCTAATCGGGGATACGCAGTATTTT
NA TRBJ1-5 NA TRBV4-3 CASSQEGGDQPQHF TGCGCCAGCAGCCAAGAGGGAGGGGACCAGCCCCAGCATTTT
NA TRBJ1-5 NA TRBV6-1 CASRRGNQPQHF TGTGCCAGCAGGAGGGGGAATCAGCCCCAGCATTTT
NA TRBJ2-7 TRBD1 TRBV5-8 CATSGTETYEQYF TGTGCCACCTCCGGGACAGAGACCTACGAGCAGTACTTC
NA TRBJ2-7 NA TRBV14 CASSVQETYEQYF TGTGCCAGCAGCGTGCAGGAAACCTACGAGCAGTACTTC
NA TRBJ2-2 NA TRBV11-2 CASSLGPGELFF TGTGCCAGCAGCTTAGGGCCCGGGGAGCTGTTTTTT
NA TRBJ1-6 NA TRBV30 CAGPGNPNSPLHF TGTGCCGGACCGGGAAATCCTAATTCACCCCTCCACTTT
NA TRBJ2-5 TRBD1 TRBV7-2 CASSLGSGGETQYF TGTGCCAGCAGCTTAGGGTCAGGGGGAGAGACCCAGTACTTC